This T cell receptor beta chain was identified in a study of Ad26.COV2.S vaccination and SARS-CoV-2 variants. Study-wide background: Into the muscle, Ad26.COV2.S was dosed once or twice, 56 days apart. Whole-study results and caveats: Vaccine and placebo recipients had comparable breadth of non-spike TCRs.

This sample's treatment: around 19 received Ad26.COV2.S at low or high dose, single or two shots; about 5 received placebo; per-sample allocation not given. Sampling was done on day 63 after the first vaccine or placebo injection. Wuhan-strain spike was delivered by a replication-incompetent Ad26 vector. Note on this clone: Its matching antigen is unknown.

This CDR3 has 16 residues. Measured with immunoSEQ multiplex PCR; TCRdb has only the in-frame clones, and not every one. In the table there are about 400,000 clones, 80% to 95% of which are singletons. This chain joins TRBV21-1 and TRBJ2-2; TRBD1 reflects the table's D call only, with no check against the DNA. TRBV21-1 constitutes a pseudogene. The sample consisted of peripheral blood, taken in a trial of Ad26.COV2.S vaccine versus placebo. This sequence was found in a person between 18 and 65 years old who received the Ad26.COV2.S COVID-19 vaccine or a placebo. DNA of the CDR3: TGTGCCAGCAGCCTGCGGACAGGGGGAAGAACCGGGGAGCTGTTTTTT. Its protein is CASSLRTGGRTGELFF.